One and the same sample provided the 14 T cell receptor beta chains below, sequenced in a study of regulatory T cells in long-lasting Graves disease. Time point in this sample: newly diagnosed GD, antithyroid drugs for less than 3 months. PBMC-derived RNA was used for the TCR library. According to the study, TCR beta libraries were built with iRepertoire HTBI primers and CDR3-region Arm-PCR. MiXCR, applied by TCRdb to the multiplex PCR reads, yields one record per CDR3 protein. The sample carries some 490,000 distinct CDR3 sequences, around 12% recorded once. These sequences were also reported in another study, on T cells in Graves' hyperthyroidism and ophthalmopathy.

The specimen was peripheral blood mononuclear cells (PBMCs), collected at new diagnosis, from a patient treated with antithyroid drugs. All receptors derive from a woman under 40 with Graves disease.

A few counts support this clonotype. This chain joins TRBV28 and TRBJ1-3; perhaps TRBD1 as D (6 bases). CDR1 is MDHEN, CDR2 SYDVKM, per germline. CDR3 length: 14 residues. V was shortened by 4 bases and J by 4 bases, with 11 bases between the two germline ends. The DNA of the CDR3 is TGTGCCAGCAGTTCCCCAGGGGACGGAAACACCATATATTTT. This codes for CASSSPGDGNTIYF.

The chain carries TRBV7-2 and TRBJ2-1; 9 bases are a match to TRBD2. V trimming: 5 bases; J trimming: 1 base; junction bases outside the gene matches: 6. This CDR3 has 16 amino acids. Per the germline V gene, CDR1 is SGHTA and CDR2 is FQGNSA. The chain's CDR3 is CASSRLAVGSYNEQFF. As DNA, the CDR3 is TGTGCCAGCAGCCGACTAGCGGTCGGGTCCTACAATGAGCAGTTCTTC.

This clonotype occurred a few times. Given a much more abundant clone one base away, this may be a read error. J is TRBJ2-6 and V is TRBV6-9; tentatively, D is TRBD1 or TRBD2 (5 bases each). The CDR3 runs 17 residues. Germline values: CDR1 MNHGY, CDR2 SVAAGI. The CDR3 loop reads CASSYGVSWSGANVPTF. The CDR3, as DNA: TGTGCCAGCAGTTACGGGGTCTCCTGGTCTGGGGCCAACGTCCCGACTTTC.

The sample holds many counts of this clonotype. The genes are TRBV7-2 and TRBJ2-3; TRBD2 agrees at 9 bases. Germline CDR1 SGHTA, CDR2 FQGNSA. The CDR3 spans 16 residues. The junction had 7 bases not matched to a gene; V was cut back by 0 bases and J by 6 bases. This chain's CDR3 is CASSLARSGSLDTQYF. The CDR3 DNA reads TGTGCCAGCAGCTTAGCACGTAGCGGGAGTCTCGATACGCAGTATTTT. Full variable domain (outside the CDR3, taken from reference TRBV7-2 and TRBJ2-3): GAGVSQSPSNKVTEKGKDVELRCDPISGHTALYWYRQSLGQGLEFLIYFQGNSAPDKSGLPSDRFSAERTGGSVSTLTIQRTQQEDSAVYLCASSLARSGSLDTQYFGPGTRLTVL.

This clonotype was seen a handful of times. This sequence joins TRBV9 and TRBJ2-1; 8 bases fit TRBD2. The CDR3 spans 18 residues. Germline values: CDR1 SGDLS, CDR2 YYNGEE. Trimming cost V 0 bases and J 9 bases; bases outside gene matches: 17. The CDR3 loop is CASSVAGGSGSRCGEQFF. The CDR3 coding sequence is TGTGCCAGCAGCGTAGCGGGGGGCAGCGGGAGTCGTTGTGGTGAGCAGTTCTTC. Full variable domain (remainder filled in from reference TRBV9 and TRBJ2-1): DSGVTQTPKHLITATGQRVTLRCSPRSGDLSVYWYQQSLDQGLQFLIQYYNGEERAKGNILERFSAQQFPDLHSELNLSSLELGDSALYFCASSVAGGSGSRCGEQFFGPGTRLTVL.

In this sample, this clonotype turned up many times. The chain recombines TRBV12-3 or TRBV12-4 with TRBJ2-1; maybe TRBD1 (6 bases). Trimming removed 5 bases at V and 3 bases at J, with 11 bases between. The CDR3 has 14 amino acids. This CDR3 is CASSGQNLYNEQFF. The CDR3 nucleotides are TGTGCCAGCAGTGGACAGAACCTCTACAATGAGCAGTTCTTC.

This clonotype was recorded at least ten times. The chain employs TRBV20-1 and TRBJ2-3; 9 bases fit TRBD2. There are 18 residues in the CDR3. V lost 1 base, J lost 6 bases, and 17 bases stayed unmatched. CDR1 DFQATT and CDR2 SNEGSKA come from the germline V gene (reference sequence). The CDR3 bases are TGCAGTGCTAGAGTGGGAGCGACTAGCGGACGGGGTGGGGATACGCAGTATTTT. This encodes CSARVGATSGRGGDTQYF.

This clonotype was counted ten times or more. The chain uses TRBV28 and TRBJ2-7, with D possibly called TRBD1 or TRBD2 (7 bases each). V lost 4 bases and J lost 2, with 18 bases in between. The CDR3 has 16 amino acids. Germline values: CDR1 MDHEN, CDR2 SYDVKM. This chain's CDR3 is CASSSVRQGGPYEQYF. In nucleotides, the CDR3 is TGTGCCAGCAGTTCGGTGCGGCAGGGGGGGCCCTACGAGCAGTACTTC.

Notes on this clonotype: With a far larger clone one base away, a read error is the likely cause. V and J are TRBV28 and TRBJ2-7, with unresolved D. V lost 2 bases to trimming and J lost 7 bases, with 15 bases between them. CDR1 is MDHEN, CDR2 SYDVKM, per germline. This CDR3 region has 14 residues. The CDR3 sequence is CASSLGGTYNEQYF. CDR3 nucleotide sequence: TGTGCCAGCAGTTTAGGCGGAACTTACAATGAGCAGTACTTC.

V and J are TRBV30 and TRBJ1-2, with D tentatively TRBD1 (5 bases). This CDR3 contains 12 residues. V was shortened by 3 bases and J by 4 bases, with 9 bases between the two germline ends. Germline CDR1 and CDR2: GTSNPN and SVGIG (reference sequence). The CDR3 sequence is CAWRGRAYGYTF. The CDR3 region has the DNA TGTGCCTGGAGAGGCAGGGCCTATGGCTACACCTTC.

This clonotype has a count of ten or more. The rearrangement links TRBV30 to TRBJ2-3, with TRBD2 identical over 7 bases. CDR3 length: 11 residues. CDR1 is GTSNPN, CDR2 SVGIG, per germline (reference sequence). V lost 3 bases, J lost 10 bases, and 4 bases stayed unmatched. As DNA, the CDR3 is TGTGCCTGGAGGCGGACTAGATCGCAGTATTTT. It specifies CAWRRTRSQYF. Full variable domain (missing parts from reference TRBV30 and TRBJ2-3): SQTIHQWPATLVQPVGSPLSLECTVEGTSNPNLYWYRQAAGRGLQLLFYSVGIGQISSEVPQNLSASRPQDRQFILSSKKLLLSDSGFYLCAWRRTRSQYFGPGTRLTVL.

This clonotype was seen many times. The chain links TRBV30 to TRBJ2-5, with TRBD1 matching over 9 bases. Germline CDR1 and CDR2: GTSNPN and SVGIG (reference sequence). The CDR3 is 15 amino acids. V dropped 0 bases and J dropped 3; count of bases not matched to a gene: 5. The CDR3 region is CAWSVVGTGKETQYF. In DNA form, the CDR3 reads TGTGCCTGGAGTGTAGTCGGGACAGGGAAAGAGACCCAGTACTTC.

This clonotype was picked up many times. The rearrangement joins TRBV7-2 to TRBJ1-2; D might be TRBD1 (6 bases). The CDR3 spans 14 residues. Trimming removed 2 bases from V and 6 bases from J, with 13 bases in between. The germline V gene encodes CDR1 SGHTA and CDR2 FQGNSA. CDR3 nucleotide sequence: TGTGCCAGCAGCTTAACCGGGACAAATCATGGCTACACCTTC. Translation gives CASSLTGTNHGYTF. The variable domain in full, completed from reference TRBV7-2 and TRBJ1-2, reads GAGVSQSPSNKVTEKGKDVELRCDPISGHTALYWYRQSLGQGLEFLIYFQGNSAPDKSGLPSDRFSAERTGGSVSTLTIQRTQQEDSAVYLCASSLTGTNHGYTFGSGTRLTVV.

There are many counts of this clonotype. The J gene is TRBJ2-3, the V gene TRBV24-1, with 7 bases lining up with TRBD2. The CDR3 is 15 amino acids. V trimming: 7 bases; J trimming: 0 bases; junction bases outside the gene matches: 6. The germline V gene encodes CDR1 KGHDR and CDR2 SFDVKD. CDR3 sequence reads: CATSGGRASTDTQYF. The CDR3 bases are TGTGCCACCAGCGGAGGGAGGGCTAGCACAGATACGCAGTATTTT.